This passage covers 27 T cell receptor beta chains from one sample sequenced in a study of cytomegalovirus exposure and HLA in healthy donors. The method was immunoSEQ multiplex PCR; TCRdb's version includes in-frame clones alone and lacks a portion of them. The sample holds over 150,000 clones, around nine tenths seen once. The specimen sequenced was PBMCs. These receptors all come from a woman younger than 30 in good health and CMV-seronegative.

The CDR3 region is CSVERRLMGTEAFF. CDR3 bases: TGCAGCGTTGAAAGAAGACTTATGGGCACTGAAGCTTTCTTT. This chain joins TRBV29-1 and TRBJ1-1; D gene unclear. The CDR3 consists of 14 residues. Trimming took 2 bases from V and 4 from J, leaving 14 bases between them. The germline gives CDR1 SQVTM, CDR2 ANQGSEA. Drawing the rest from reference TRBV29-1 and TRBJ1-1, the complete variable domain is SAVISQKPSRDICQRGTSLTIQCQVDSQVTMMFWYRQQPGQSLTLIATANQGSEATYESGFVIDKFPISRPNLTFSTLTVSNMSPEDSSIYLCSVERRLMGTEAFFGQGTRLTVV.

This clone was seen once. The J gene is TRBJ2-2, the V gene TRBV2; D possibly corresponds to TRBD2 (6 bases). The CDR3 runs 15 residues. Germline CDR1 and CDR2: SNHLY and FYNNEI. V was pared by 5 bases and J by 3 bases, with 13 bases between. CDR3 loop: CASSPISGDTGELFF. The CDR3 DNA reads TGTGCCAGCAGTCCGATTAGCGGTGACACCGGGGAGCTGTTTTTT.

This chain links TRBV5-1 with TRBJ2-3, with 7 bases matching TRBD2. CDR3 length: 16 residues. In germline, CDR1 is SGHRS, CDR2 YFSETQ. V shed 1 base and J 1 base; nucleotides not matched to a gene: 6. CDR3 in amino acids: CASSLRPTSGTDTQYF. CDR3 nucleotides: TGCGCCAGCAGCTTGCGCCCTACTAGCGGCACAGATACGCAGTATTTT.

The J gene is TRBJ1-2, the V gene TRBV29-1, with D perhaps TRBD1 (5 bases). The CDR3 has 13 residues. V was clipped by 4 bases and J by 1 base, with 10 bases between them. The germline V gene has CDR1 SQVTM and CDR2 ANQGSEA. The CDR3 reads CSVGAGINYGYTF. The CDR3 DNA sequence: TGCAGCGTTGGAGCAGGGATTAACTATGGCTACACCTTC.

The rearrangement uses TRBV30 and TRBJ1-2; a weak D match, TRBD1 (6 bases). CDR1 GTSNPN and CDR2 SVGIG come from the germline V gene (reference sequence). V dropped 4 bases and J dropped 3 bases, with 12 bases sitting between them. This CDR3 contains 13 residues. The CDR3 is CAWIGGIHYGYTF. CDR3 nucleotide sequence: TGTGCCTGGATAGGGGGAATTCACTATGGCTACACCTTC.

The chain has TRBV6-1 and TRBJ2-2, with TRBD1 matching 9 bases. V was clipped by 10 bases and J by 2 bases; unmatched bases: 5. The length of the CDR3 is 14 residues. From germline, CDR1 is MNHNS and CDR2 SASEGT. CDR3 sequence (DNA): TGTGCCATTCCGGACAGGGGTAACACCGGGGAGCTGTTTTTT. Translated: CAIPDRGNTGELFF.

V gene TRBV5-1 combines with J gene TRBJ1-4; 8 bases match TRBD1. The V segment lost 5 bases and the J segment 8 bases; nucleotides outside the gene matches: 5. Germline V gene data show CDR1 as SGHRS and CDR2 as YFSETQ. This CDR3 has 13 amino acids. CDR3 protein: CASRGGQGEKLFF. The CDR3 bases are TGCGCCAGCAGGGGAGGACAGGGAGAAAAACTGTTTTTT. Together with reference TRBV5-1 and TRBJ1-4, the CDR3 gives the full variable domain: KAGVTQTPRYLIKTRGQQVTLSCSPISGHRSVSWYQQTPGQGLQFLFEYFSETQRNKGNFPGRFSGRQFSNSRSEMNVSTLELGDSALYLCASRGGQGEKLFFGSGTQLSVL.

This clone was observed once. The chain employs TRBV9 and TRBJ2-2; possible D gene TRBD2, 5 bases. Trimming took off 3 bases at V and 7 bases at J, with 10 bases between the two ends. Germline values: CDR1 SGDLS, CDR2 YYNGEE. The CDR3 totals 13 residues. CDR3 amino acids: CASSGGSGGELFF. As DNA, the CDR3 is TGTGCCAGCAGCGGTGGGAGTGGCGGGGAGCTGTTTTTT.

This chain uses TRBV9 with TRBJ2-1; 8 bases are a match to TRBD1. The germline CDR1 and CDR2 sequences are SGDLS and YYNGEE. The CDR3 length is 17 residues. V dropped 4 bases and J dropped 5; count of bases not matched to a gene: 14. The CDR3 sequence is CASSSSWLGQVNNEQFF. The DNA of the CDR3 is TGTGCCAGCAGCTCATCATGGTTGGGACAGGTCAACAATGAGCAGTTCTTC.

With regard to this clone: The junction departs from germline at one end; a sequencing error may be responsible. The CDR3 bases are TGTGCCAACAGTTTTTTAGGGGGTCCGGGACGGTATTACGAGCAGTACTTC. This codes for CANSFLGGPGRYYEQYF. The chain recombines TRBV27 with TRBJ2-7; D might be TRBD1 (6 bases). Germline values: CDR1 MNHEY, CDR2 SMNVEV (reference sequence). The length of the CDR3 is 17 residues.

The chain has TRBV4-3 and TRBJ1-4; D is uncertain. In germline, CDR1 is LGHNA, CDR2 YSLEER. The germline V and J ends were trimmed by 4 bases and 8 bases, with 20 bases remaining between them. This CDR3 contains 16 residues. The CDR3 loop is CASSLLQMGDGEKLFF. The CDR3 nucleotides read TGCGCCAGCAGCCTCCTTCAAATGGGCGATGGGGAAAAACTGTTTTTT.

The chain recombines TRBV5-1 with TRBJ2-5; the match to TRBD1 covers 10 bases. V dropped 3 bases and J dropped 5; count of bases not matched to a gene: 7. The CDR3 spans 15 residues. Germline CDR1 reads SGHRS; CDR2 reads YFSETQ. The CDR3 DNA sequence: TGCGCCAGCAGCTCCCTGACAGGGGGCGATGAGACCCAGTACTTC. Translation: CASSSLTGGDETQYF. The variable domain in full, with the rest retrieved from reference TRBV5-1 and TRBJ2-5, is KAGVTQTPRYLIKTRGQQVTLSCSPISGHRSVSWYQQTPGQGLQFLFEYFSETQRNKGNFPGRFSGRQFSNSRSEMNVSTLELGDSALYLCASSSLTGGDETQYFGPGTRLLVL.

This clone was counted a few times. The V gene is TRBV5-1, the J gene TRBJ1-1; no clear D gene. V was shortened by 0 bases and J by 2 bases, with 5 bases between the two germline ends. Germline V CDR1 and CDR2: SGHRS, YFSETQ. This CDR3 is built from 13 residues. The CDR3 nucleotides read TGCGCCAGCAGCTTGGACAGTAACACTGAAGCTTTCTTT. Protein: CASSLDSNTEAFF. Based on the CDR3 plus reference TRBV5-1 and TRBJ1-1, the full variable domain is KAGVTQTPRYLIKTRGQQVTLSCSPISGHRSVSWYQQTPGQGLQFLFEYFSETQRNKGNFPGRFSGRQFSNSRSEMNVSTLELGDSALYLCASSLDSNTEAFFGQGTRLTVV.

The chain carries TRBV7-2 and TRBJ1-1; D is undetermined. Deletions cut 5 bases from V and 5 bases from J, with 9 bases between. Germline CDR1 and CDR2: SGHTA and FQGNSA. CDR3 size: 12 residues. The CDR3 DNA sequence: TGTGCCAGCAGCCCGACTAGAACTGAAGCTTTCTTT. Its protein is CASSPTRTEAFF.

This rearrangement joins TRBV7-9 to TRBJ1-3; 7 bases match TRBD1. The CDR3 runs 15 residues. The ends lost 4 bases at V and 8 bases at J; junction bases unmatched: 11. The germline V gene encodes CDR1 SEHNR and CDR2 FQNEAQ (reference sequence). The CDR3 DNA reads as TGTGCCAGCAGCTCGACCGGACAGGAGCGGTACACCATATATTTT. It encodes CASSSTGQERYTIYF.

The chain combines TRBV4-1 with TRBJ2-5, with TRBD1 matching over 10 bases. The V gene end was trimmed by 4 bases and the J gene end by 1 base; junction bases not matched to a gene: 0. The CDR3 has 14 residues. Germline CDR1 reads MGHRA; CDR2 reads YSYEKL. In DNA, the CDR3 is TGCGCCAGCAGCCGGGACAGGGGCCAAGAGACCCAGTACTTC. It specifies CASSRDRGQETQYF.

The gene calls are TRBV7-9 and TRBJ1-2; D remains unclear. CDR3 length: 14 residues. CDR1 SEHNR and CDR2 FQNEAQ come from the germline V gene (reference sequence). Trimming shortened V by 2 bases and J by 3 bases, and 10 bases separated the two germline ends. The CDR3 loop reads CASSLRGLDYGYTF. Written as DNA, the CDR3 is TGTGCCAGCAGCTTACGGGGTCTGGACTATGGCTACACCTTC.

This rearrangement joins TRBV30 to TRBJ2-7; 9 bases line up with TRBD2. V was pared by 3 bases and J by 5 bases, with 8 bases of the junction left unmatched. Per the germline V gene, CDR1 is GTSNPN and CDR2 is SVGIG (reference sequence). CDR3 length: 14 amino acids. The CDR3 is CAWSGGGGADEQYF. As DNA, the CDR3 is TGTGCCTGGAGCGGCGGCGGGGGGGCGGACGAGCAGTACTTC.

The chain recombines TRBV4-3 with TRBJ2-3; 10 nucleotides match TRBD2. The CDR3 sequence is 14 residues long. Per the germline V gene, CDR1 is LGHNA and CDR2 is YSLEER. Germline trimming cut 0 bases from V and 14 bases from J; bases unmatched to any gene: 8. The CDR3 loop is CASSQDIAAGGGYF. CDR3 coding DNA: TGCGCCAGCAGCCAAGATATTGCAGCGGGAGGGGGGTATTTT.

The rearrangement joins TRBV7-9 to TRBJ2-1, with TRBD1 identical over 7 bases. The germline V gene has CDR1 SEHNR and CDR2 FQNEAQ (reference sequence). J was trimmed by 5 bases and V by 6 bases; bases with no gene match: 7. This CDR3 is 14 amino acids long. The CDR3, as DNA: TGTGCCAGCAGGTTTGGGACAGCTAACAATGAGCAGTTCTTC. Its protein product is CASRFGTANNEQFF. The full variable domain, in which reference TRBV7-9 and TRBJ2-1 provide the parts outside the CDR3, is DTGVSQNPRHKITKRGQNVTFRCDPISEHNRLYWYRQTLGQGPEFLTYFQNEAQLEKSRLLSDRFSAERPKGSFSTLEIQRTEQGDSAMYLCASRFGTANNEQFFGPGTRLTVL.

The genes are TRBV5-1 and TRBJ1-6, with D possibly matching TRBD1 (6 bases). The CDR3 length is 16 residues. Germline-derived CDR1 and CDR2 are SGHRS and YFSETQ. V lost 1 base, J lost 6 bases, and 14 bases lay in between. CDR3 sequence (DNA): TGCGCCAGCAGCTTGTACGTCCCACAGGGTAATTCACCCCTCCACTTT. Its translation is CASSLYVPQGNSPLHF.

The V and J genes are TRBV27 and TRBJ2-6, with D maybe TRBD1 (5 bases). The ends were cut back, 4 bases at V and 1 base at J, with 8 bases in the middle. Germline assignment: CDR1 MNHEY and CDR2 SMNVEV (reference sequence). The CDR3 length is 15 residues. The CDR3 region has the DNA TGTGCCAGCAGTTCTGACAGATCTGGGGCCAACGTCCTGACTTTC. Translating it yields CASSSDRSGANVLTF. Based on the CDR3 plus reference TRBV27 and TRBJ2-6, the full variable domain is EAQVTQNPRYLITVTGKKLTVTCSQNMNHEYMSWYRQDPGLGLRQIYYSMNVEVTDKGDVPEGYKVSRKEKRNFPLILESPSPNQTSLYFCASSSDRSGANVLTFGAGSRLTVL.

The chain has TRBV19 and TRBJ2-4; 8 nucleotides line up with TRBD1. The CDR3 is 16 residues long. Germline V lookup: CDR1 LNHDA, CDR2 SQIVND (reference sequence). The V and J ends lost 6 bases and 1 base, in that order; junction bases with no gene match: 8. The DNA for the CDR3 is TGTGCCAGTAGGCCGAGGACAGGGAAGGCCAAAAACATTCAGTACTTC. This codes for CASRPRTGKAKNIQYF.

The V gene is TRBV4-2, the J gene TRBJ2-3; 8 nucleotides match TRBD2. CDR3 length: 16 residues. J lost 5 bases, V lost 0 bases, and 7 bases had no gene match. CDR1 is LGHNA and CDR2 is YNFKEQ in the germline V gene. The CDR3 DNA is TGTGCCAGCAGCCAAGAGCCCCCGGGGGGGAAAGATACGCAGTATTTT. Its protein is CASSQEPPGGKDTQYF.

This chain connects TRBV4-1 to TRBJ1-2, with a tentative D call TRBD1 (5 bases). Germline values: CDR1 MGHRA, CDR2 YSYEKL. Between the trimmed V and J ends, which lost 4 bases and 5 bases, there was a span of 23 bases. The CDR3 consists of 17 residues. The CDR3 DNA is TGCGCCAGCAGCCTCAGACAGTCCTCGGAGGGCGTATATGGCTACACCTTC. Translated: CASSLRQSSEGVYGYTF.

The chain recombines TRBV6-6 with TRBJ1-3, with D unresolved. The V end lost 7 bases, the J end lost 4 bases, and 11 bases lay between the germline ends. This CDR3 comprises 13 residues. CDR1 MNHNY and CDR2 SVGAGI come from the germline V gene (reference sequence). CDR3 nucleotide sequence: TGTGCCAGCACCTACGGGTTCGGAAACACCATATATTTT. Translated: CASTYGFGNTIYF.

The chain is built from TRBV10-3 and TRBJ2-7, with a possible D match to TRBD2 (6 bases). Germline assignment: CDR1 ENHRY and CDR2 SYGVKD. This CDR3 comprises 15 residues. Trimming took off 7 bases at V and 7 bases at J, with 23 bases between the two ends. The CDR3 region is CAITLNPGRTTEQYF. In DNA, the CDR3 is TGTGCCATCACCCTGAACCCAGGGAGGACGACAGAGCAGTACTTC.